This TCR beta chain was found in a study of beta chain features in type 1 diabetes. Sorting gave populations that all exceeded 98% purity. Reverse transcription of all isolated RNA meant that expressed TCRB transcripts were sequenced. The method was immunoSEQ multiplex PCR; TCRdb's version includes in-frame clones alone and lacks a portion of them. The sample includes under 300,000 clones, 27% of them seen just once. The receptor's source is a man in his thirties or forties in good health. The sample comprised central memory CD4+ T cells from blood.

This chain's CDR3 is CASSNYAGRSTDTQYF. As DNA, the CDR3 is TGTGCCAGCAGTAACTATGCGGGCAGAAGCACAGATACGCAGTATTTT. The chain links TRBV2 to TRBJ2-3; D is perhaps TRBD2 (5 bases). The germline V and J ends were trimmed by 5 bases and 0 bases, with 15 bases remaining between them. This CDR3 contains 16 residues. Germline CDR1 and CDR2: SNHLY and FYNNEI.